The clone carrying this TCR beta chain occurred a few times. This sample was taken from a study of blood T cell repertoires in COVID-19. Study-wide context: Sites across the United States, Italy and Spain contributed samples from acute and convalescent COVID-19.

Some clones are missing from TCRdb's copy, which holds only in-frame ones; the method was immunoSEQ multiplex PCR. Here the sample spans around 60,000 clones, approximately 77% being singletons. The CDR3 totals 15 residues. Germline V lookup: CDR1 MNHEY, CDR2 SVGAGI. V was shortened by 6 bases and J by 1 base, with 16 bases between the two germline ends. The gene calls are TRBV6-5 and TRBJ2-7; possible D gene TRBD1, 7 bases. Sample: peripheral blood. The sequence came from a woman in her 70s with COVID-19, enrolled during active disease. Written as DNA, the CDR3 is TGTGCCAGCAGCACGAGGGGGCGGGGTTCCTACGAGCAGTACTTC. Amino acids: CASSTRGRGSYEQYF.